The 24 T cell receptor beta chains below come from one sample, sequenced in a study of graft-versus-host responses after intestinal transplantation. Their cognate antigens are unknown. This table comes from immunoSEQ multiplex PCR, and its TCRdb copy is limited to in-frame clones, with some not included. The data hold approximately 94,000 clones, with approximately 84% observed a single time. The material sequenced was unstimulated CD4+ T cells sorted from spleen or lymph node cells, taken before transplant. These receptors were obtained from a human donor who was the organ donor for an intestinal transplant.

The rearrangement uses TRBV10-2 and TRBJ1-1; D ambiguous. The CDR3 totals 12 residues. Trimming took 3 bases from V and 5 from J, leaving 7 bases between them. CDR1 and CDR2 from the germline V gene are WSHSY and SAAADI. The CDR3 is CASSDPWTEAFF. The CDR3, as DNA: TGCGCCAGCAGTGACCCTTGGACTGAAGCTTTCTTT.

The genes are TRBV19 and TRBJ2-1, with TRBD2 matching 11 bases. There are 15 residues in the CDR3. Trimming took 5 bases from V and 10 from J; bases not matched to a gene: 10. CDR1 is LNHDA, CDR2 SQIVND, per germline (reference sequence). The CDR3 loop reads CASSRSGGAPGEQFF. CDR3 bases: TGTGCCAGTAGTCGTAGCGGGGGGGCCCCCGGGGAGCAGTTCTTC. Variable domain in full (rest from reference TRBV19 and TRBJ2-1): DGGITQSPKYLFRKEGQNVTLSCEQNLNHDAMYWYRQDPGQGLRLIYYSQIVNDFQKGDIAEGYSVSREKKESFPLTVTSAQKNPTAFYLCASSRSGGAPGEQFFGPGTRLTVL.

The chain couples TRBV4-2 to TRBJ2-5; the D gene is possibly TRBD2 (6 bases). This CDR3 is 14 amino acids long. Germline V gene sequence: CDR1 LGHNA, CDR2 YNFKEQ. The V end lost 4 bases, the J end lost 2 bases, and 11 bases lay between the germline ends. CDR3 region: CASSRELAQETQYF. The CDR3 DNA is TGTGCCAGCAGCCGCGAACTAGCACAAGAGACCCAGTACTTC.

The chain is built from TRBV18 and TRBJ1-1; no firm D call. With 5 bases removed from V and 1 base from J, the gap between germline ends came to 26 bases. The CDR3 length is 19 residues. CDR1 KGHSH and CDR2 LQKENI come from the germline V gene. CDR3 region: CASSSRRRGVGSENTEAFF. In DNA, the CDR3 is TGTGCCAGCTCATCTCGACGCCGCGGGGTCGGGTCGGAGAACACTGAAGCTTTCTTT.

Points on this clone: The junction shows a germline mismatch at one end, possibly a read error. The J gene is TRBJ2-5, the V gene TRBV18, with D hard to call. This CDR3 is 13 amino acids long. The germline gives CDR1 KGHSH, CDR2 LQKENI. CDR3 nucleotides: TGTGCCACCTCCTTGGTTCGGCAAGAGGCCCAGTACTTC. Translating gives CATSLVRQEAQYF.

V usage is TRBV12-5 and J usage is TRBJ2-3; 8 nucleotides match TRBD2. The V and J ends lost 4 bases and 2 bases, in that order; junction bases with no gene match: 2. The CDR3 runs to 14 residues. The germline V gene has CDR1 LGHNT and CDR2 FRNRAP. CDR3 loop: CASGSGGATDTQYF. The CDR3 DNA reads TGTGCTAGTGGTTCCGGGGGGGCCACAGATACGCAGTATTTT.

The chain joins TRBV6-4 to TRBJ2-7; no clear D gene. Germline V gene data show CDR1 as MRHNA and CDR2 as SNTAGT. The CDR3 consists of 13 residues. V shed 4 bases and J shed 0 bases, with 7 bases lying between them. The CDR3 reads CASSVEHSYEQYF. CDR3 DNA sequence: TGTGCCAGCAGTGTGGAACACTCCTACGAGCAGTACTTC.

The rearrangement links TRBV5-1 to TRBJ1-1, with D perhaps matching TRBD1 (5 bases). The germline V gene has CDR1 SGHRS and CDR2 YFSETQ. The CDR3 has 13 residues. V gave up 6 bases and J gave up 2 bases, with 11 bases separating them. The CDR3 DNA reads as TGCGCCAGCACCGGAGGGACTAACACTGAAGCTTTCTTT. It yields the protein CASTGGTNTEAFF.

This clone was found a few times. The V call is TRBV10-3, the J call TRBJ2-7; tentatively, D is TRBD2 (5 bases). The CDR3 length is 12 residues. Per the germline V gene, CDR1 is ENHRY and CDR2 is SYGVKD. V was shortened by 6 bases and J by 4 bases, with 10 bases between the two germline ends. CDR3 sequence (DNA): TGTGCCATCAGCCCATCGGGGTACGAGCAGTACTTC. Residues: CAISPSGYEQYF.

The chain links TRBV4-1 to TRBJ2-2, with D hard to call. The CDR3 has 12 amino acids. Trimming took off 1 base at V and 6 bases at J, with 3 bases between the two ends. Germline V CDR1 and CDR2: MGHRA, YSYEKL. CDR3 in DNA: TGCGCCAGCAGCCAAGCGCCCGGGGAGCTGTTTTTT. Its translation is CASSQAPGELFF.

The CDR3 bases are TGTGCCAGCAGCTTGATGTTAGGGCCATCCTACGAGCAGTACTTC. It translates to CASSLMLGPSYEQYF. The chain combines TRBV5-5 with TRBJ2-7; D is undetermined. Per germline, CDR1 SGHKS and CDR2 YYEKEE (reference sequence). V lost 1 base, J lost 1 base, and 12 bases lay in between. The CDR3 runs to 15 residues.

The CDR3: CASSEALRMTTSGEQYF. In DNA form, the CDR3 reads TGTGCCAGCAGTGAAGCGCTTCGGATGACTACCTCTGGGGAGCAGTACTTC. The gene calls are TRBV2 and TRBJ2-7; D might be TRBD2 (5 bases). CDR1 SNHLY and CDR2 FYNNEI come from the germline V gene. The CDR3 sequence is 17 residues long. V lost 0 bases and J 7 bases, leaving 22 bases between the germline ends.

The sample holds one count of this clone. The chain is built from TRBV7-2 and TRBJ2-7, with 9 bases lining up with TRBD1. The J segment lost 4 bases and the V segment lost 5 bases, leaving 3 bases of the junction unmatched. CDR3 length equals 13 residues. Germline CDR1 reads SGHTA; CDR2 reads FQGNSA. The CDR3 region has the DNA TGTGCCAGCAGCCCGGGACAGGGATACGAGCAGTACTTC. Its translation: CASSPGQGYEQYF.

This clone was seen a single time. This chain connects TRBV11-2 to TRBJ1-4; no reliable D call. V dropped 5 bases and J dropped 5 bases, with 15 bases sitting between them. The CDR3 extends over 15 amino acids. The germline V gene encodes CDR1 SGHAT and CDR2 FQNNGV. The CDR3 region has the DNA TGTGCCAGCAGCCTCCCTTTGGTGGAGAATGAAAAACTGTTTTTT. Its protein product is CASSLPLVENEKLFF.

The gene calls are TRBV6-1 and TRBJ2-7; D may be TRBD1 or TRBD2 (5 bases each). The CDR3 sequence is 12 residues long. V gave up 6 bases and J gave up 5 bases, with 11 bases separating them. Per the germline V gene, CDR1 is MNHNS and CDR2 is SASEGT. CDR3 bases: TGTGCCAGCAGAATGGGGGTGGACGAGCAGTACTTC. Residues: CASRMGVDEQYF.

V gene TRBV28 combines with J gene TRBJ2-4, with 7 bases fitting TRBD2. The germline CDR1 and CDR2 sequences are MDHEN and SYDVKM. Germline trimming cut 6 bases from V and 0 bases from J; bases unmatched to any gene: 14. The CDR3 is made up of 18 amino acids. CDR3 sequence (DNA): TGTGCCAGCAGCCGTCCCGGGACTATGGGGTTAGCCAAAAACATTCAGTACTTC. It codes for CASSRPGTMGLAKNIQYF.

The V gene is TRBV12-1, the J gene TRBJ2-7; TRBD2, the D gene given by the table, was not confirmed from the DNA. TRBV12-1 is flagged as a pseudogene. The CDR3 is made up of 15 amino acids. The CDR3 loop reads CASSFDDSSGDEQYF. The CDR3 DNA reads TGTGCCAGCAGCTTTGACGACAGCTCGGGGGACGAGCAGTACTTC.

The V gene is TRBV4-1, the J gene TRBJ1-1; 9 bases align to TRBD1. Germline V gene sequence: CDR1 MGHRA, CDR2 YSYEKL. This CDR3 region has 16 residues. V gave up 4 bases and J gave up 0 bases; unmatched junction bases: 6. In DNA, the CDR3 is TGCGCCAGCAGCCGGGGACAGGGATCAATGAACACTGAAGCTTTCTTT. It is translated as CASSRGQGSMNTEAFF.

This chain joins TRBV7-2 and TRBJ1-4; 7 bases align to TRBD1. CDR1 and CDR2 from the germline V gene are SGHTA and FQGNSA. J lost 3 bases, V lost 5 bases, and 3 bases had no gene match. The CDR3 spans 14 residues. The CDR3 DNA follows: TGTGCCAGCAGCCGACAGGGAGCTAATGAAAAACTGTTTTTT. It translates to CASSRQGANEKLFF.

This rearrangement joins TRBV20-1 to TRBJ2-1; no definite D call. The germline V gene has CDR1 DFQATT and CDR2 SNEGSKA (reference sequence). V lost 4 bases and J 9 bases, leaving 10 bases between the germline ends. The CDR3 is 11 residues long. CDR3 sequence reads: CSANYLGEQFF. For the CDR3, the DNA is TGCAGTGCTAATTATTTGGGTGAGCAGTTCTTC.

CDR3 in amino acids: CASSSGQFSQETQYF. The CDR3 region has the DNA TGTGCCAGCAGCTCCGGACAGTTCTCCCAAGAGACCCAGTACTTC. The rearrangement uses TRBV28 and TRBJ2-5, with D perhaps matching TRBD1 (6 bases). The CDR3 covers 15 residues. Germline CDR1 and CDR2: MDHEN and SYDVKM. V shed 6 bases and J shed 1 base, with 15 bases lying between them.

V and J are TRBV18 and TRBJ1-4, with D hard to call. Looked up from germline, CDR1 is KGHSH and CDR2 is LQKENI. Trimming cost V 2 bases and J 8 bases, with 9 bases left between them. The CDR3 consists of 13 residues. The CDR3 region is CASSPKSREKLFF. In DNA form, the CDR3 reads TGTGCCAGCTCACCAAAGTCCAGGGAAAAACTGTTTTTT.

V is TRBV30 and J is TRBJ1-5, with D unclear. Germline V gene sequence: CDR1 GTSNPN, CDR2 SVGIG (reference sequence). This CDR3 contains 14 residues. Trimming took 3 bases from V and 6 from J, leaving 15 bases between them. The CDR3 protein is CAWSPPELGQPQHF. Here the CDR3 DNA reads TGTGCCTGGAGCCCCCCCGAGCTAGGTCAGCCCCAGCATTTT.

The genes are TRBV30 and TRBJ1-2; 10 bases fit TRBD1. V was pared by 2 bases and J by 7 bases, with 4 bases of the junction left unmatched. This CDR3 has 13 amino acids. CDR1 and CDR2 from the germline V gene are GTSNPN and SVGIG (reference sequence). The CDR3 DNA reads TGTGCCTGGAGTCCGAGGGACAGGGGTGGCTACACCTTC. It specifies CAWSPRDRGGYTF.